This T cell receptor beta chain stems from a study of Ad26.COV2.S vaccination and SARS-CoV-2 variants. Study outcomes and limitations: Those who received vaccine or placebo ended up with similar non-spike TCR breadth.

This CDR3 comprises 16 residues. The germline CDR1 and CDR2 sequences are SNHLY and FYNNEI. V dropped 5 bases and J dropped 5 bases, with 21 bases sitting between them. Generated by immunoSEQ multiplex PCR, the TCRdb table keeps only in-frame clones and is missing some. The sample contains approximately 150,000 clones, roughly 90% of which appear only once. As for this clone: Its antigen is unidentified.

The TCR sequence derives from a human donor who had recovered from COVID-19. The starting material was peripheral blood, obtained after recovery from COVID-19. This rearrangement joins TRBV2 to TRBJ2-5; D gene ambiguous. The CDR3 coding sequence is TGTGCCAGCAGTCAGACCCTCGTAAGTCTGGGGGAGACCCAGTACTTC. This sequence encodes CASSQTLVSLGETQYF.